Listed below are T cell receptor beta chains from one sample, sequenced in a study of regulatory T cells in long-lasting Graves disease. A single record per CDR3 protein comes from TCRdb applying MiXCR to the multiplex PCR reads. The top ten hold 9.5% to 15% of the sample, which has approximately 440,000 distinct CDR3 sequences, roughly 17% seen once. The same data also contributed to another study, on T cells in Graves' hyperthyroidism and ophthalmopathy.

Sequencing used peripheral blood mononuclear cells (PBMCs), obtained at new diagnosis, from a patient treated with antithyroid drugs. Receptors originate from a man aged 40-49 years with Graves disease. CDR3s include the opening cysteine and the closing phenylalanine or tryptophan. D genes are given only for firm matches. Only some rows state a clone size, as once, few, many or a class for expanded clones.

v_call	clone_size	d_call	j_call	cdr3_aa	cdr3_nt
TRBV7-9	many	.	TRBJ1-4	CASSQPLRLQGAEKLFF	TGTGCCAGCAGCCAACCGCTTAGATTACAGGGAGCTGAAAAACTGTTTTTT
TRBV27	few	TRBD2	TRBJ2-1	CASRPLLAGDNEQFF	TGTGCCAGCAGACCCCTCCTAGCGGGGGACAATGAGCAGTTCTTC
TRBV4-1	.	.	TRBJ1-2	CASSQNSGDYGYTF	TGCGCCAGCAGCCAAAATTCGGGGGACTATGGCTACACCTTC
TRBV19	.	TRBD2	TRBJ2-1	CASKAGGYNEQFF	TGTGCCAGTAAAGCGGGAGGATACAATGAGCAGTTCTTC
TRBV20-1	many	.	TRBJ2-1	CSARSLLRQYNEQFF	TGCAGTGCTAGATCCTTGCTCAGACAGTACAATGAGCAGTTCTTC
TRBV19	few	TRBD2	TRBJ2-2	CASSIPGLAGVTGELFF	TGTGCCAGTAGTATCCCTGGACTAGCGGGAGTCACCGGGGAGCTGTTTTTT
TRBV6-2/TRBV6-3	.	TRBD1	TRBJ2-7	CASSREGQVGGYEQYF	TGTGCCAGCAGCCGAGAGGGACAGGTTGGGGGATACGAGCAGTACTTC
TRBV12-5	many	TRBD2	TRBJ2-1	CASGLVQTSGILLSSYNEQFF	TGTGCTAGTGGTTTGGTACAGACTAGCGGGATTCTATTAAGCTCCTACAATGAGCAGTTCTTC
TRBV6-2/TRBV6-3	.	.	TRBJ1-1	CASRRDRLAEAFF	TGTGCCAGCAGGAGGGACCGTCTTGCTGAAGCTTTCTTT
TRBV20-1	many	TRBD2	TRBJ2-1	CSARPSPVVAGGSYNEQFF	TGCAGTGCTCGACCGAGCCCCGTCGTAGCGGGAGGTTCCTACAATGAGCAGTTCTTC
TRBV7-9	.	TRBD1	TRBJ2-2	CASSTQGYGTGELFF	TGTGCCAGCAGCACACAGGGGTATGGGACCGGGGAGCTGTTTTTT
TRBV30	many	TRBD1	TRBJ2-5	CAWSPHRGRETQYF	TGTGCCTGGAGCCCCCACAGGGGTAGGGAGACCCAGTACTTC
TRBV18	.	TRBD1	TRBJ2-1	CASSPGTGGFYNEQFF	TGTGCCAGCTCACCCGGGACAGGGGGCTTCTACAATGAGCAGTTCTTC
TRBV19	many	.	TRBJ1-1	CASSIDLEGTEAFF	TGTGCCAGTAGTATAGATCTTGAGGGCACTGAAGCTTTCTTT
TRBV30	many	.	TRBJ2-7	CAWTSAGGYEQYF	TGTGCCTGGACGTCGGCAGGAGGATACGAGCAGTACTTC
TRBV20-1	.	TRBD1	TRBJ2-2	CSAYPGQGNTGELFF	TGCAGTGCGTATCCGGGACAGGGGAACACCGGGGAGCTGTTTTTT
TRBV5-1	.	TRBD2	TRBJ2-1	CASSWGLAGPYTPNEQFF	TGCGCCAGCAGCTGGGGACTAGCGGGACCGTATACCCCCAATGAGCAGTTCTTC
TRBV12-3/TRBV12-4	.	.	TRBJ2-7	CASSFSGPVYEQYF	TGTGCCAGCAGTTTTTCCGGTCCGGTCTACGAGCAGTACTTC
TRBV19	few	.	TRBJ1-2	CASTGDIYGYTF	TGTGCCAGTACAGGGGATATCTATGGCTACACCTTC
TRBV18	few	.	TRBJ2-7	CASSPPKGTYEQYF	TGTGCCAGCTCACCACCCAAAGGTACCTACGAGCAGTACTTC
TRBV18	many	TRBD1	TRBJ2-1	CASGQGRLTNEQFF	TGTGCCAGTGGACAGGGCCGGTTAACCAATGAGCAGTTCTTC
TRBV3-1	.	TRBD1	TRBJ2-7	CASSQLTGGLNEQYF	TGTGCCAGCAGCCAGCTTACAGGGGGCCTAAACGAGCAGTACTTC
TRBV24-1	many	TRBD2	TRBJ2-3	CATGRGGTSGKRADTQYF	TGTGCCACCGGCCGTGGGGGGACTAGCGGGAAAAGGGCAGATACGCAGTATTTT
TRBV6-1	few	TRBD2	TRBJ2-7	CASRTGTSGGGHEQYF	TGTGCCAGCAGAACCGGGACTAGCGGAGGGGGCCACGAGCAGTACTTC
TRBV6-1	.	TRBD2	TRBJ2-7	CASRAGTSGRPISYEQYF	TGTGCCAGCAGAGCCGGGACTAGCGGGAGGCCGATCTCCTACGAGCAGTACTTC
TRBV7-6	few	.	TRBJ2-3	CASSLYESTDTQYF	TGTGCCAGCAGCTTATACGAAAGCACAGATACGCAGTATTTT
TRBV20-1	many	.	TRBJ2-5	CSKQGRKKTQYF	TGCAGTAAACAGGGGAGGAAAAAGACCCAGTACTTC
TRBV27	many	TRBD2	TRBJ2-1	CASGPTSGRYNEQFF	TGTGCCAGCGGCCCGACTAGCGGGAGATATAATGAGCAGTTCTTC
TRBV20-1	.	TRBD1	TRBJ2-5	CSAPDRGLKETQYF	TGCAGTGCCCCGGACAGGGGGCTGAAAGAGACCCAGTACTTC
TRBV5-1	.	TRBD1	TRBJ2-7	CASSPQGNVDEQYF	TGCGCCAGCAGCCCACAGGGGAATGTGGACGAGCAGTACTTC
TRBV7-6	many	.	TRBJ2-7	CASSSGGQTYEQYF	TGTGCCAGCAGCTCGGGGGGACAGACTTACGAGCAGTACTTC
TRBV20-1	few	TRBD2	TRBJ2-1	CSARELAGGPSNEQFF	TGCAGTGCTAGAGAACTAGCGGGAGGGCCAAGTAATGAGCAGTTCTTC
TRBV10-3	many	TRBD1	TRBJ2-7	CAISADRGAQQYF	TGTGCCATCAGTGCTGACAGGGGGGCTCAGCAGTACTTC
TRBV7-9	many	TRBD1	TRBJ2-7	CASSIGTGGTNEQYF	TGTGCCAGCAGCATTGGGACAGGGGGGACTAACGAGCAGTACTTC
TRBV29-1	.	.	TRBJ2-3	CSVDLGVDTQYF	TGCAGCGTTGACTTGGGGGTGGATACGCAGTATTTT
TRBV7-9	.	.	TRBJ1-1	CASSFLPTSNTEAFF	TGTGCCAGCAGCTTCCTACCGACATCGAACACTGAAGCTTTCTTT
TRBV7-2	.	.	TRBJ2-4	CASSSVRGAEEYF	TGTGCCAGCAGCTCAGTAAGGGGGGCGGAGGAGTACTTC
TRBV2	many	TRBD1	TRBJ2-7	CASTGRDREVYEQYF	TGTGCCAGCACCGGGCGGGACAGGGAGGTCTACGAGCAGTACTTC
TRBV18	many	.	TRBJ2-2	CASSPSVTGELFF	TGTGCCAGCTCACCTTCGGTCACCGGGGAGCTGTTTTTT
TRBV12-3/TRBV12-4	.	.	TRBJ2-1	CASSLGGLVYNEQFF	TGTGCCAGCAGTTTAGGGGGGCTGGTCTACAATGAGCAGTTCTTC
TRBV6-1	many	.	TRBJ2-6	CASSEVRGERSGANVLTF	TGTGCCAGCAGTGAAGTTAGAGGGGAACGGTCTGGGGCCAACGTCCTGACTTTC
TRBV5-1	many	.	TRBJ2-7	CASSLTLQGKGEQYF	TGCGCCAGCAGCTTGACGCTACAGGGAAAAGGGGAGCAGTACTTC
TRBV6-1	many	.	TRBJ1-4	CASSELQKGEKLFF	TGTGCCAGCAGTGAACTCCAGAAGGGTGAAAAACTGTTTTTT
TRBV2	many	.	TRBJ2-7	CASREDYEQYF	TGTGCCAGCAGGGAAGACTACGAGCAGTACTTC
TRBV20-1	many	.	TRBJ2-5	CSASAMTPIPLETQYF	TGCAGTGCTAGTGCTATGACACCTATCCCTCTCGAGACCCAGTACTTC